This T cell receptor beta chain was recorded in a study of T-cell memory formation after mild COVID-19. Germline assignment: CDR1 LGHNA and CDR2 YSLEER. V dropped 2 bases and J dropped 0; count of bases not matched to a gene: 3. This CDR3 spans 16 amino acids. This clonotype was found a few times. Its antigen is still unknown. Using its own MiXCR run on the 5' RACE reads, TCRdb lists one record per CDR3 protein. The repertoire holds about 160,000 distinct CDR3 sequences, with about a third as singletons. Study-wide findings and caveats: Mainly CM and EM harbored the contracting CD4+ clones; mainly EMRA harbored the CD8+ ones. Pre-infection memory showed some responding clones, and this suggested that cross-reactive memory joined. SARS-CoV-2 specificity of second-wave clones peaking day 37 was unconfirmed.

This sequence joins TRBV4-3 and TRBJ2-1; TRBD2 matches 8 bases. The sequenced material came from PBMCs or a T cell subset sorted from them (not recorded which). The TCR was taken from an adult woman who had mild COVID-19 (a few samples of this study predate the infection). Cell type and time point are not known. The CDR3: CASSQIAGSSYNEQFF. The DNA for the CDR3 is TGCGCCAGCAGCCAAATAGCGGGGAGCTCCTACAATGAGCAGTTCTTC.